This TCR beta chain was retrieved from a study of regulatory T cells in long-lasting Graves disease. Study summary: Graves' patients who were just diagnosed had used antithyroid drugs for under 3 months.

The length of the CDR3 is 16 residues. Germline V CDR1 and CDR2: SGHTA, FQGNSA. J lost 3 bases, V lost 1 base, and 6 bases had no gene match. Many counts were recorded for this clonotype. Time point meaning: newly diagnosed GD, antithyroid drugs for less than 3 months. From PBMCs, RNA was extracted and then used to make the TCR library. Arm-PCR of CDR3 regions and iRepertoire HTBI primers were the basis on which TCR beta libraries were built. TCRdb ran MiXCR on the multiplex PCR reads and lists one entry per CDR3 protein. The table lists 450,000 to 500,000 distinct CDR3 sequences, roughly 16% of them singletons. The sample was also reused in another study, on T cells in Graves' hyperthyroidism and ophthalmopathy.

Here the sequenced sample was peripheral blood mononuclear cells (PBMCs), taken at new diagnosis, from a patient treated with antithyroid drugs. The source of this sequence is a man aged 35 to 55 with Graves disease. This rearrangement joins TRBV7-2 to TRBJ2-3, with 8 bases matching TRBD2. CDR3 amino acids: CASSLGARGGTDTQYF. CDR3 nucleotide sequence: TGTGCCAGCAGCTTAGGCGCTCGGGGGGGAACAGATACGCAGTATTTT.